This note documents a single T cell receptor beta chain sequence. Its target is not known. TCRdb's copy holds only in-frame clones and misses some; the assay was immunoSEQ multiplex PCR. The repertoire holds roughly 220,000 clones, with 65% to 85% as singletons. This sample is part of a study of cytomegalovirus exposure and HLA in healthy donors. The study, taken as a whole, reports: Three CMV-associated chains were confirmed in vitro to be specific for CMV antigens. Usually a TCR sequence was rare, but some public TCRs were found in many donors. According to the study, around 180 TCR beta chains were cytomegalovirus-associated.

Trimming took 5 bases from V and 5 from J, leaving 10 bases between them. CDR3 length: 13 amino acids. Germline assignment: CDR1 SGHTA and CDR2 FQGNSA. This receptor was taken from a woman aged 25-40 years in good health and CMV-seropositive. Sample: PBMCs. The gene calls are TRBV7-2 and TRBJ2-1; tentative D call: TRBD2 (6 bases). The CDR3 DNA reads TGTGCCAGCAGCCCCGGCGGGGACAATGAGCAGTTCTTC. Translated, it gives CASSPGGDNEQFF.